Following are 21 T cell receptor beta chains from one sample sequenced in a study of cytomegalovirus exposure and HLA in healthy donors (dated by TCRdb to about 2017). The receptor library was made with the immunoSEQ multiplex PCR assay. The table was pulled from immuneACCESS by TCRdb, which kept in-frame rearrangements only. Such tables lose some clones; where checked, under half of the loss comes from unresolved V genes, and the rest has no known cause. Present in this sample are 110,000 or so clones, around 85% of which were seen just once. The top ten clones comprise about 3% of the sample. The source material was PBMCs. These receptors were obtained from a woman under 30 in good health and CMV-seronegative.

V gene TRBV5-4 combines with J gene TRBJ2-2; 8 nucleotides line up with TRBD1. J was trimmed by 6 bases and V by 3 bases; bases with no gene match: 7. CDR3 length equals 15 residues. The V gene's germline CDR1 is SGHNT and CDR2 YYREEE (reference sequence). CDR3 region: CASSWTGSFAGELFF. The CDR3 region has the DNA TGTGCCAGCAGCTGGACAGGGTCTTTCGCCGGGGAGCTGTTTTTT.

The chain has TRBV6-5 and TRBJ2-7, with D possibly matching TRBD2 (6 bases). Per germline, CDR1 MNHEY and CDR2 SVGAGI. V was cut by 6 bases and J by 0 bases, with 15 bases left in between. CDR3 length: 15 residues. The CDR3 sequence: CASRSGGTGSYEQYF. DNA for the CDR3: TGTGCCAGCAGATCCGGGGGTACGGGCTCCTACGAGCAGTACTTC.

The chain links TRBV5-1 to TRBJ1-1; D not resolved. This CDR3 has 13 residues. From germline, CDR1 is SGHRS and CDR2 YFSETQ. With 0 bases removed from V and 10 bases from J, the gap between germline ends came to 13 bases. CDR3 loop: CASSLAGNGVAFF. As DNA, the CDR3 is TGCGCCAGCAGCTTGGCGGGGAATGGTGTAGCTTTCTTT.

This chain uses TRBV5-1 with TRBJ1-5; a weak D match, TRBD1 (6 bases). The CDR3 is 14 residues long. From germline, CDR1 is SGHRS and CDR2 YFSETQ. Trimming shortened V by 5 bases and J by 2 bases, and 11 bases separated the two germline ends. The CDR3 reads CASSQGGGNQPQHF. The DNA for the CDR3 is TGCGCCAGCAGTCAAGGGGGGGGCAATCAGCCCCAGCATTTT.

J is TRBJ1-4 and V is TRBV12-5; a weak D match, TRBD1 (5 bases). This CDR3 comprises 13 residues. V lost 6 bases to trimming and J lost 7 bases, with 12 bases between them. Looked up from germline, CDR1 is LGHNT and CDR2 is FRNRAP. The CDR3 reads CASGLKGVEKLFF. The CDR3 DNA reads TGTGCTAGTGGGCTAAAAGGGGTTGAAAAACTGTTTTTT.

V is TRBV30 and J is TRBJ2-5; D not certain. The CDR3 sequence is 13 residues long. The ends were cut back, 0 bases at V and 4 bases at J, with 9 bases in the middle. Germline CDR1 GTSNPN, CDR2 SVGIG (reference sequence). The CDR3 DNA sequence: TGTGCCTGGAGTGTGTCTCTTTTAGAGACCCAGTACTTC. Its translation: CAWSVSLLETQYF.

This sequence joins TRBV6-5 and TRBJ2-6, with D maybe TRBD1 (6 bases). The germline gives CDR1 MNHEY, CDR2 SVGAGI. V lost 7 bases, J lost 3 bases, and 13 bases lay in between. The CDR3 is 15 residues long. The CDR3: CASTAGVYGANVLTF. The CDR3 DNA reads as TGTGCCAGCACGGCAGGGGTGTATGGGGCCAACGTCCTGACTTTC.

The chain has TRBV2 and TRBJ1-1, with TRBD1 matching over 8 bases. The ends lost 5 bases at V and 3 bases at J; junction bases unmatched: 8. Looked up from germline, CDR1 is SNHLY and CDR2 is FYNNEI. The length of the CDR3 is 15 residues. The CDR3 here is CASSREGQAYTEAFF. The CDR3 DNA sequence: TGTGCCAGCAGTAGAGAGGGACAGGCTTACACTGAAGCTTTCTTT.

Here the CDR3 reads CASSSGQGVNQPQHF. DNA of the CDR3: TGTGCCAGCAGCTCGGGACAGGGGGTTAATCAGCCCCAGCATTTT. The chain has TRBV27 and TRBJ1-5; TRBD1 aligns across 11 bases. The junction had 5 bases not matched to a gene; V was cut back by 6 bases and J by 4 bases. Germline V gives CDR1 MNHEY, CDR2 SMNVEV (reference sequence). The CDR3 contains 15 residues.

The rearrangement joins TRBV20-1 to TRBJ1-1; D uncertain. V was cut by 6 bases and J by 11 bases, with 16 bases left in between. Germline-derived CDR1 and CDR2 are DFQATT and SNEGSKA (reference sequence). There are 11 residues in the CDR3. CDR3 region: CSASNNGWAFF. The CDR3 DNA follows: TGCAGTGCCAGTAATAATGGTTGGGCTTTCTTT.

V and J are TRBV19 and TRBJ2-5; weak D call: TRBD1 (6 bases). V was pared by 5 bases and J by 4 bases, with 20 bases between. The CDR3 has 16 amino acids. Germline-derived CDR1 and CDR2 are LNHDA and SQIVND (reference sequence). As DNA, the CDR3 is TGTGCCAGTAGTCTTGTGGGGGCCTTTTATGGAGAGACCCAGTACTTC. Its protein product is CASSLVGAFYGETQYF.

Ten or more counts support this clone. The chain uses TRBV7-9 and TRBJ2-7, with D perhaps matching TRBD2 (6 bases). Germline V gene sequence: CDR1 SEHNR, CDR2 FQNEAQ (reference sequence). The germline V and J ends were trimmed by 4 bases and 6 bases, with 16 bases remaining between them. The CDR3 extends over 14 amino acids. DNA of the CDR3: TGTGCCAGCAGCTCCAGACTAGAACCCGGCGAGCAGTACTTC. It is translated as CASSSRLEPGEQYF.

J is TRBJ2-7 and V is TRBV4-1; TRBD1 is a possible D gene (6 bases). CDR1 and CDR2 from the germline V gene are MGHRA and YSYEKL. The ends were cut back, 4 bases at V and 3 bases at J, with 16 bases in the middle. This CDR3 spans 15 amino acids. The CDR3 region has the DNA TGCGCCAGCAGCCCCGCGAGGACAGTCCTCTACGAGCAGTACTTC. Protein sequence: CASSPARTVLYEQYF.

The chain links TRBV4-2 to TRBJ1-6; TRBD1 aligns across 7 bases. Germline CDR1 and CDR2: LGHNA and YNFKEQ. V was clipped by 3 bases and J by 7 bases; unmatched bases: 6. This CDR3 region has 15 residues. CDR3 region: CASSQGQRANSPLHF. The CDR3 bases are TGTGCCAGCAGCCAGGGACAGCGCGCCAATTCACCCCTCCACTTT.

The chain uses TRBV4-1 and TRBJ2-7; D gene ambiguous. CDR1 is MGHRA and CDR2 is YSYEKL in the germline V gene. V gave up 6 bases and J gave up 0 bases, with 15 bases separating them. CDR3 size: 15 residues. The CDR3 protein is CASSPEPPGSYEQYF. CDR3 sequence (DNA): TGCGCCAGCAGTCCTGAGCCGCCGGGCTCCTACGAGCAGTACTTC.

The chain couples TRBV14 to TRBJ2-2, with 8 bases identical to TRBD1. J was trimmed by 1 base and V by 2 bases; bases with no gene match: 6. This CDR3 has 17 amino acids. Germline V gene sequence: CDR1 SGHDN, CDR2 FVKESK. CDR3 bases: TGTGCCAGCAGCCAATCAAGGACAGGGATGAACACCGGGGAGCTGTTTTTT. This sequence encodes CASSQSRTGMNTGELFF. Drawing the rest from reference TRBV14 and TRBJ2-2, the complete variable domain is EAGVTQFPSHSVIEKGQTVTLRCDPISGHDNLYWYRRVMGKEIKFLLHFVKESKQDESGMPNNRFLAERTGGTYSTLKVQPAELEDSGVYFCASSQSRTGMNTGELFFGEGSRLTVL.

The chain recombines TRBV5-1 with TRBJ1-1; D ambiguous. The V end lost 6 bases, the J end lost 0 bases, and 12 bases lay between the germline ends. The CDR3 is made up of 14 amino acids. CDR1 is SGHRS, CDR2 YFSETQ, per germline. The CDR3 region is CASKAVAMNTEAFF. The CDR3 DNA reads as TGCGCCAGCAAAGCGGTGGCTATGAACACTGAAGCTTTCTTT.

The V gene is TRBV9, the J gene TRBJ2-7; 7 nucleotides line up with TRBD2. With V trimmed by 0 bases and J by 4 bases, 4 bases remained unmatched. CDR1 is SGDLS and CDR2 is YYNGEE in the germline V gene. The CDR3 consists of 14 residues. The CDR3: CASSVGRGKYEQYF. The CDR3 region has the DNA TGTGCCAGCAGCGTAGGGCGGGGGAAATACGAGCAGTACTTC.

The V and J genes are TRBV5-1 and TRBJ2-5, with D possibly matching TRBD2 (5 bases). V shed 1 base and J shed 1 base, with 8 bases lying between them. The CDR3 length is 14 residues. The germline CDR1 and CDR2 sequences are SGHRS and YFSETQ. For the CDR3, the DNA is TGCGCCAGCAGCTTGAAAGGACTCCAAGAGACCCAGTACTTC. Protein product: CASSLKGLQETQYF.

CDR3 sequence (DNA): TGTGCCAGCAGTGAAACGGAGGACAGGGTTTGTGAGCAGTTCTTC. Translated: CASSETEDRVCEQFF. The chain carries TRBV6-4 and TRBJ2-1; 8 bases are a match to TRBD1. Looked up from germline, CDR1 is MRHNA and CDR2 is SNTAGT. The trim removed 3 bases at V and 9 bases at J, leaving 10 bases unmatched. The CDR3 has 15 amino acids.

J is TRBJ1-1 and V is TRBV15; D perhaps matches TRBD1 (5 bases). V was pared by 6 bases and J by 5 bases, with 13 bases between. Looked up from germline, CDR1 is LNHNV and CDR2 is YYDKDF (reference sequence). The CDR3 contains 13 residues. The CDR3 bases are TGTGCCACCAGAAAGTTGGGGGGGACTGAAGCTTTCTTT. Encoded protein: CATRKLGGTEAFF.